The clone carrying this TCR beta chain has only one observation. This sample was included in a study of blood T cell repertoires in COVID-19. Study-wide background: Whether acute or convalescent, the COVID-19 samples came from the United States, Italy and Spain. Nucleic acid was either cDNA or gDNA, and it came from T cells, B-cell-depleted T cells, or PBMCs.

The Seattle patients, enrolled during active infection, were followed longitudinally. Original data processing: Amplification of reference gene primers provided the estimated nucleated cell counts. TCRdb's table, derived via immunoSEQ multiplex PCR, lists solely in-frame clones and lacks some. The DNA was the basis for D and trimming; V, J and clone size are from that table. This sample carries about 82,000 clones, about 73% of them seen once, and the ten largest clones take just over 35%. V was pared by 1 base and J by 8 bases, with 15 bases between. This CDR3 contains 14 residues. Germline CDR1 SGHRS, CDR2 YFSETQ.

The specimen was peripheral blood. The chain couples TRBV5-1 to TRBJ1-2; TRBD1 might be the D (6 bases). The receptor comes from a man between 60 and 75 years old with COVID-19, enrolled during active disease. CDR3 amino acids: CASSLMGASSGYTF. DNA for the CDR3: TGCGCCAGCAGCTTGATGGGGGCTAGTTCGGGCTACACCTTC.